This TCR beta chain appears in the sequencing data of a study of OX40 agonist ivuxolimab in advanced cancers. Using immunoSEQ multiplex PCR, the repertoire was profiled, and TCRdb retains in-frame clones only, with some absent. This repertoire shows approximately 82,000 clones, approximately 85% found once; its top ten account for around 2.5%. V trimming: 4 bases; J trimming: 6 bases; junction bases outside the gene matches: 7. The germline V gene encodes CDR1 LNHDA and CDR2 SQIVND (reference sequence). This CDR3 region has 16 residues. This receptor was taken from an adult with an advanced solid tumor such as melanoma, head and neck, liver or kidney cancer. Sequences were derived from CD4+ or CD8+ T cells sorted from blood, sampled in a trial of the OX40 agonist ivuxolimab. The rearrangement joins TRBV19 to TRBJ1-6, with 9 bases matching TRBD1. CDR3 amino acids: CASSRGQGLGNSPLHF. The DNA of the CDR3 is TGTGCCAGTAGTAGAGGACAGGGGCTTGGTAATTCACCCCTCCACTTT.